This T cell receptor beta chain derives from a study of shared clonotypes between healthy human individuals. The study, taken as a whole, reports: Owing to a small donor count, the genetic and exposure-history diversity represented was limited.

To note about this clone: What it binds is unknown.

This CDR3 is 15 amino acids long. CDR1 and CDR2 (germline): SGHRS, YFSETQ. Germline trimming cut 6 bases from V and 2 bases from J; bases unmatched to any gene: 10. The assay was run at deep level. Measured with immunoSEQ multiplex PCR; TCRdb has only the in-frame clones, and not every one. This sample carries roughly 500,000 clones, roughly 80% of them seen once, and the ten largest clones take 9.5% to 15%. The gene calls are TRBV5-1 and TRBJ2-7; 8 positions match TRBD1. The receptor was isolated from a woman in her 40s in good health. Some clones in this sample may be carry-over from other donors' samples. Material for sequencing was PBMCs. CDR3 nucleotides: TGCGCCAGCACCTTCCGACAGGGGACCACCTACGAGCAGTACTTC. Its translation: CASTFRQGTTYEQYF.